The 18 T cell receptor beta chains listed next were all sequenced from one sample in a study of T cells in Graves' hyperthyroidism and ophthalmopathy. Amplification targeted TCR beta CDR3 regions from RNA transcripts. First-round RT-PCR with HTBI primers amplified the TCR CDR3 region. TCRdb processed the multiplex PCR reads anew with MiXCR; each CDR3 protein has one entry. The table lists hundreds of thousands of distinct CDR3 sequences, 14% of them singletons. Sequencing was carried out using blood. The receptors derive from a woman aged 45-65 years with Graves' ophthalmopathy.

This clonotype was counted ten times or more. V is TRBV11-1 and J is TRBJ1-6; 7 bases map to TRBD1. The CDR3 sequence is 16 residues long. Trimming took 2 bases from V and 6 from J; bases not matched to a gene: 7. Germline V gene lookup returns CDR1 SGHAT and CDR2 FQDESV (reference sequence). CDR3 in DNA: TGTGCCAGCAGCTTAACCCGACAGGGAGGTAATTCACCCCTCCACTTT. Translating it yields CASSLTRQGGNSPLHF.

The V gene is TRBV25-1, the J gene TRBJ1-2, with TRBD1 as a possible D gene (6 bases). Germline V gene lookup returns CDR1 MGHDK and CDR2 SYGVNS. V was pared by 6 bases and J by 0 bases, with 14 bases between. This CDR3 is built from 15 residues. CDR3 sequence reads: CASSAAGESNYGYTF. The CDR3 nucleotides read TGTGCCAGCAGCGCTGCAGGGGAATCTAACTATGGCTACACCTTC.

The gene calls are TRBV28 and TRBJ2-7, with D maybe TRBD1 (6 bases). Trimming removed 6 bases from V and 0 bases from J, with 12 bases in between. The CDR3 loop spans 14 amino acids. Per the germline V gene, CDR1 is MDHEN and CDR2 is SYDVKM. The CDR3 DNA follows: TGTGCCAGCAGAAAACAGGGTCGCTCCTACGAGCAGTACTTC. It codes for CASRKQGRSYEQYF. The entire variable domain, with the rest obtained from reference TRBV28 and TRBJ2-7, is as follows: DVKVTQSSRYLVKRTGEKVFLECVQDMDHENMFWYRQDPGLGLRLIYFSYDVKMKEKGDIPEGYSVSREKKERFSLILESASTNQTSMYLCASRKQGRSYEQYFGPGTRLTVT.

This clonotype occurred many times. The chain links TRBV20-1 to TRBJ2-2; 7 bases agree with TRBD1. This CDR3 is 14 amino acids long. Germline V gene sequence: CDR1 DFQATT, CDR2 SNEGSKA (reference sequence). V lost 4 bases and J lost 4; bases outside the gene matches: 6. The chain's CDR3 is CSANWGTVTGELFF. The CDR3, as DNA: TGCAGTGCTAATTGGGGGACAGTCACCGGGGAGCTGTTTTTT.

The sample holds a few counts of this clonotype. V gene TRBV28 combines with J gene TRBJ1-5, with D uncertain. Trimming took 7 bases from V and 6 from J, leaving 16 bases between them. Per the germline V gene, CDR1 is MDHEN and CDR2 is SYDVKM. CDR3 length: 14 amino acids. CDR3 sequence reads: CASTPAEGPQPQHF. The CDR3 DNA sequence: TGTGCCAGCACCCCGGCGGAGGGTCCTCAGCCCCAGCATTTT.

The genes are TRBV6-1 and TRBJ2-7; unclear D gene. The CDR3 runs to 13 residues. Germline V gene lookup returns CDR1 MNHNS and CDR2 SASEGT. The V end was cut by 5 bases, the J end by 4 bases, with 12 bases between. The CDR3 DNA sequence: TGTGCCAGCAGTCCACGGGCCGTATACGAGCAGTACTTC. This sequence encodes CASSPRAVYEQYF.

This clonotype has ten or more counts. This rearrangement joins TRBV18 to TRBJ2-5, with D possibly matching TRBD2 (5 bases). The CDR3 runs 13 residues. V lost 5 bases to trimming and J lost 4 bases, with 11 bases between them. The germline gives CDR1 KGHSH, CDR2 LQKENI. The CDR3 region is CASSTGSGETQYF. As DNA, the CDR3 is TGTGCCAGCTCAACGGGAAGCGGAGAGACCCAGTACTTC.

This clonotype appeared many times. The J gene is TRBJ2-3, the V gene TRBV27; TRBD2 aligns across 8 bases. V shed 0 bases and J 4 bases; nucleotides not matched to a gene: 3. The CDR3 is 15 residues long. CDR1 is MNHEY and CDR2 is SMNVEV in the germline V gene (reference sequence). CDR3 sequence: CASSLSWRGADTQYF. CDR3 nucleotide sequence: TGTGCCAGCAGTTTATCTTGGCGGGGGGCAGATACGCAGTATTTT.

This clonotype was counted many times. V gene TRBV29-1 combines with J gene TRBJ1-1; weak D call: TRBD1 (6 bases). This CDR3 is 15 amino acids long. Trimming shortened V by 2 bases and J by 1 base, and 14 bases separated the two germline ends. Germline CDR1 SQVTM, CDR2 ANQGSEA. CDR3 amino acids: CSVESLARGNTEAFF. The CDR3 DNA reads TGCAGCGTTGAATCCCTTGCCAGGGGGAACACTGAAGCTTTCTTT. Looking up the rest from reference TRBV29-1 and TRBJ1-1 gives the full variable domain: SAVISQKPSRDICQRGTSLTIQCQVDSQVTMMFWYRQQPGQSLTLIATANQGSEATYESGFVIDKFPISRPNLTFSTLTVSNMSPEDSSIYLCSVESLARGNTEAFFGQGTRLTVV.

This clonotype was detected many times. This chain links TRBV2 with TRBJ1-5; D is perhaps TRBD1 (5 bases). The CDR3 runs to 12 residues. Germline loops: CDR1 SNHLY, CDR2 FYNNEI. V was shortened by 3 bases and J by 9 bases, with 9 bases between the two germline ends. DNA for the CDR3: TGTGCCAGCAGTGAGCACCAGGGGCCCCAGCATTTT. This gives the protein CASSEHQGPQHF.

There are many counts of this clonotype. J is TRBJ2-1 and V is TRBV7-2; D may be TRBD1 (6 bases). The CDR3 runs 15 residues. V lost 5 bases and J lost 6, with 17 bases in between. The V gene's germline CDR1 is SGHTA and CDR2 FQGNSA. The CDR3 DNA reads TGTGCCAGCAGCCACGCACAGGGTAAAGCCAATGAGCAGTTCTTC. Translation gives CASSHAQGKANEQFF. Filled out from reference TRBV7-2 and TRBJ2-1, the complete variable domain reads GAGVSQSPSNKVTEKGKDVELRCDPISGHTALYWYRQSLGQGLEFLIYFQGNSAPDKSGLPSDRFSAERTGGSVSTLTIQRTQQEDSAVYLCASSHAQGKANEQFFGPGTRLTVL.

This clonotype was counted ten times or more. V gene TRBV6-2 or TRBV6-3 combines with J gene TRBJ2-7, with D tentatively TRBD1 (6 bases). Per germline, CDR1 MNHEY and CDR2 SVGEGT. This CDR3 contains 14 residues. V shed 2 bases and J shed 5 bases, with 13 bases lying between them. The CDR3 DNA is TGTGCCAGCAGTTACACGGGACACCCCAACGAGCAGTACTTC. Translating gives CASSYTGHPNEQYF.

Ten or more counts support this clonotype. This sequence joins TRBV11-1 and TRBJ2-3, with 9 bases matching TRBD2. This CDR3 has 15 residues. Germline values: CDR1 SGHAT, CDR2 FQDESV (reference sequence). V lost 6 bases and J lost 0; bases outside the gene matches: 4. The CDR3 spells CASRLSGRSTDTQYF. The CDR3 DNA follows: TGTGCCAGCAGACTAAGCGGGAGGAGCACAGATACGCAGTATTTT.

The rearrangement uses TRBV5-1 and TRBJ2-6; 8 bases agree with TRBD2. The junction had 8 bases not matched to a gene; V was cut back by 0 bases and J by 0 bases. Germline V gene data show CDR1 as SGHRS and CDR2 as YFSETQ. The CDR3 totals 19 residues. The CDR3 sequence: CASSLAGRGWGSGANVLTF. The DNA for the CDR3 is TGCGCCAGCAGCTTGGCCGGGAGGGGTTGGGGCTCTGGGGCCAACGTCCTGACTTTC.

The chain employs TRBV4-2 and TRBJ2-5; D is uncertain. Germline CDR1 reads LGHNA; CDR2 reads YNFKEQ. V was cut by 1 base and J by 7 bases, with 10 bases left in between. CDR3 length: 13 residues. The CDR3 nucleotides are TGTGCCAGCAGCCAAGGATCAAGTGGGACCCAGTACTTC. This translates into CASSQGSSGTQYF.

In its sample, this clonotype was seen many times. The chain employs TRBV5-1 and TRBJ2-5, with TRBD1 identical over 9 bases. The J segment lost 2 bases and the V segment lost 0 bases, leaving 5 bases of the junction unmatched. CDR1 is SGHRS and CDR2 is YFSETQ in the germline V gene. This CDR3 is built from 16 residues. The chain's CDR3 is CASSLGGQGLQETQYF. DNA for the CDR3: TGCGCCAGCAGCTTGGGGGGACAGGGACTACAAGAGACCCAGTACTTC.

In the case of this clonotype: A read error may explain this, as a much larger clone is one base away. CDR3 nucleotides: TGTGCCGGCAGAACCGGGACACCTCCTCAGGGAGCTTTCTTT. Protein product: CAGRTGTPPQGAFF. The chain has TRBV28 and TRBJ1-1; a possible D gene is TRBD1 (6 bases). The CDR3 runs 14 residues. Germline V CDR1 and CDR2: MDHEN, SYDVKM.

This clonotype was recorded at least ten times. The gene calls are TRBV28 and TRBJ2-7; 8 bases line up with TRBD1. The CDR3 is made up of 13 amino acids. Trimming cost V 7 bases and J 6 bases; bases outside gene matches: 8. Per the germline V gene, CDR1 is MDHEN and CDR2 is SYDVKM. The CDR3 coding sequence is TGTGCCAGCAAACCGACAGGGGTTGGCGAGCAGTACTTC. This codes for CASKPTGVGEQYF.